This T cell receptor (beta chain) was observed in a study of shared clonotypes between healthy human individuals. The length of the CDR3 is 15 residues. Germline loops: CDR1 SGHTA, CDR2 FQGNSA. Trimming left V 4 bases short and J 5 bases short, with 15 bases between. Sequencing used immunoSEQ multiplex PCR; TCRdb keeps in-frame clones, though not all of them. The repertoire includes over a million clones, more than 75% of them detected once, and 0.6% to 0.7% sits in the top ten. The receptor comes from a man between 18 and 29 years old in good health. Some clones in this sample may be carry-over from other donors' samples. Sequencing input: memory CD4+ T cells from PBMCs. The subset here: CD45RA-negative fraction. V is TRBV7-2 and J is TRBJ1-5; D possibly corresponds to TRBD1 (6 bases). This CDR3 is CASSSGGGSYQPQHF. Here the CDR3 DNA reads TGTGCCAGCAGCTCGGGGGGGGGCTCTTATCAGCCCCAGCATTTT.